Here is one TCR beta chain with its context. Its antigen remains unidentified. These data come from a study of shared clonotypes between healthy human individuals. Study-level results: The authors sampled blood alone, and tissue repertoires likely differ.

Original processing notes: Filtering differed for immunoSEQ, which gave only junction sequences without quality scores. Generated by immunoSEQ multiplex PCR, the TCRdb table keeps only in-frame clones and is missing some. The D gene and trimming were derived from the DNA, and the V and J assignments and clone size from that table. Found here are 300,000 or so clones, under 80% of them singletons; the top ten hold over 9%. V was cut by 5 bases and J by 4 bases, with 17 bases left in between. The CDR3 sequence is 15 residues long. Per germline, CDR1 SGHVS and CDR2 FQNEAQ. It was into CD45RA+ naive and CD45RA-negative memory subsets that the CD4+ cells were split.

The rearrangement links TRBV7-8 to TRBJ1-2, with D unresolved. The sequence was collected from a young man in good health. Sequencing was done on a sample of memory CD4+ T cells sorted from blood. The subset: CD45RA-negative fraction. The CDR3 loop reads CASSPGPTTSYGYTF. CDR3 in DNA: TGTGCCAGCAGCCCTGGGCCCACAACCTCCTATGGCTACACCTTC. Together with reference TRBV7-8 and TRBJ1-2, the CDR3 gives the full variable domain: GAGVSQSPRYKVAKRGQDVALRCDPISGHVSLFWYQQALGQGPEFLTYFQNEAQLDKSGLPSDRFFAERPEGSVSTLKIQRTQQEDSAVYLCASSPGPTTSYGYTFGSGTRLTVV.